Below are 18 T cell receptor beta chains sequenced from a single sample in a study of memory CD4+ T cells and cytomegalovirus serostatus (dated by TCRdb to about 2019). A FACSAria II was used to sort memory CD4+ T cells, defined as single viable CD3+CD4+CD8-CD45RO+ cells. The library came from the immunoSEQ multiplex PCR assay. Here the immuneACCESS table is served through TCRdb, limited to in-frame sequences with V and J called. Missing clones are a known gap in these copies; in checked studies unresolved V genes cover under half, and the rest lacks a known reason. The table for this sample lists under 45,000 clones; about 82% of them were counted only once. Under 8% of the sample goes to the ten largest clones. Sequenced input: memory CD4+ T cells from blood. Receptors were obtained from an adult in good health and CMV-seronegative.

This sequence joins TRBV5-4 and TRBJ2-2; TRBD1 aligns across 8 bases. This CDR3 region has 15 residues. The germline gives CDR1 SGHNT, CDR2 YYREEE (reference sequence). V lost 3 bases, J lost 3 bases, and 4 bases stayed unmatched. Here the CDR3 DNA reads TGTGCCAGCAGCTCACGACAGGGGTACACCGGGGAGCTGTTTTTT. Translation: CASSSRQGYTGELFF.

Only a few counts were recorded for this clone. CDR3 sequence reads: CASSRQPGQPQHF. The CDR3 nucleotides read TGTGCCAGTAGTCGACAGCCTGGACAGCCCCAGCATTTT. The V and J genes are TRBV19 and TRBJ1-5, with a possible D match to TRBD1 (5 bases). The germline V gene has CDR1 LNHDA and CDR2 SQIVND (reference sequence). The CDR3 is made up of 13 amino acids. V was pared by 5 bases and J by 7 bases, with 12 bases between. Looking up the rest from reference TRBV19 and TRBJ1-5 gives the full variable domain: DGGITQSPKYLFRKEGQNVTLSCEQNLNHDAMYWYRQDPGQGLRLIYYSQIVNDFQKGDIAEGYSVSREKKESFPLTVTSAQKNPTAFYLCASSRQPGQPQHFGDGTRLSIL.

V is TRBV2 and J is TRBJ1-1; D is unclear. Germline-derived CDR1 and CDR2 are SNHLY and FYNNEI. The V gene lost 6 bases and the J gene lost 0 bases, with 8 bases spanning the gap. The CDR3 is made up of 13 amino acids. The CDR3 sequence is CASRYGMNTEAFF. Here the CDR3 DNA reads TGTGCCAGCAGGTACGGTATGAACACTGAAGCTTTCTTT.

This clone was observed a few times. The chain links TRBV11-1 to TRBJ2-4; 10 bases fit TRBD1. V shed 5 bases, J shed 9 bases, and the junction held 7 bases outside the gene matches. The CDR3 runs 14 residues. Germline-derived CDR1 and CDR2 are SGHAT and FQDESV (reference sequence). CDR3 nucleotides: TGTGCCAGCAGCCAAGGACAGGGGGAAACCATTCAGTACTTC. This codes for CASSQGQGETIQYF.

This clone came up a few times. The V call is TRBV5-6, the J call TRBJ2-7, with D perhaps matching TRBD2 (5 bases). V was pared by 4 bases and J by 3 bases, with 17 bases between. Germline CDR1 and CDR2: SGHDT and YYEEEE. The CDR3 sequence is 15 residues long. The CDR3 DNA reads TGTGCCAGCAGCCCCTTAGGGAGAGGAGGCTACGAGCAGTACTTC. It encodes CASSPLGRGGYEQYF. Variable domain in full (rest from reference TRBV5-6 and TRBJ2-7): DAGVTQSPTHLIKTRGQQVTLRCSPKSGHDTVSWYQQALGQGPQFIFQYYEEEERQRGNFPDRFSGHQFPNYSSELNVNALLLGDSALYLCASSPLGRGGYEQYFGPGTRLTVT.

This rearrangement joins TRBV6-1 to TRBJ2-7, with 14 positions matching TRBD2. The germline gives CDR1 MNHNS, CDR2 SASEGT. V was clipped by 8 bases and J by 12 bases; unmatched bases: 9. The CDR3 is 13 amino acids. The CDR3 sequence: CASLQGLAGVWYF. DNA for the CDR3: TGTGCCAGCCTCCAGGGACTAGCGGGAGTTTGGTACTTC.

The rearrangement joins TRBV11-1 to TRBJ2-3; D gene ambiguous. The V gene's germline CDR1 is SGHAT and CDR2 FQDESV (reference sequence). The CDR3 is 15 residues long. Trimming removed 6 bases at V and 0 bases at J, with 13 bases between. CDR3 nucleotides: TGTGCCAGCAGGGAGCTGGCAGCTAGCACAGATACGCAGTATTTT. Its protein is CASRELAASTDTQYF. Variable domain in full (rest from reference TRBV11-1 and TRBJ2-3): EAEVAQSPRYKITEKSQAVAFWCDPISGHATLYWYRQILGQGPELLVQFQDESVVDDSQLPKDRFSAERLKGVDSTLKIQPAELGDSAMYLCASRELAASTDTQYFGPGTRLTVL.

This rearrangement joins TRBV18 to TRBJ2-7; perhaps TRBD1 as D (6 bases). Germline values: CDR1 KGHSH, CDR2 LQKENI. V was clipped by 3 bases and J by 0 bases, with 15 bases between them. The CDR3 has 16 residues. The CDR3 here is CASSPGARGSSYEQYF. DNA for the CDR3: TGTGCCAGCTCACCGGGGGCAAGGGGAAGCTCCTACGAGCAGTACTTC.

This chain's CDR3 is CASSSGTAVNEKLFF. The CDR3 bases are TGTGCCAGCAGTTCTGGGACAGCTGTTAATGAAAAACTGTTTTTT. This chain uses TRBV27 with TRBJ1-4; TRBD1 agrees at 7 bases. CDR1 and CDR2 (germline): MNHEY, SMNVEV (reference sequence). V lost 4 bases and J lost 4; bases outside the gene matches: 6. This CDR3 comprises 15 residues.

With regard to this clone: Other DNA sequences within the sample encode an identical CDR3. The CDR3, as DNA: TGTGCCAGCAGCTTAGCGAGCCGAACCTACGAGCAGTACTTC. It encodes CASSLASRTYEQYF. This rearrangement joins TRBV7-2 to TRBJ2-7; no reliable D call. This CDR3 has 14 residues. The ends were cut back, 0 bases at V and 2 bases at J, with 8 bases in the middle. CDR1 and CDR2 from the germline V gene are SGHTA and FQGNSA.

The chain combines TRBV19 with TRBJ2-6; 10 positions match TRBD1. Germline V lookup: CDR1 LNHDA, CDR2 SQIVND (reference sequence). V trimming: 6 bases; J trimming: 0 bases; junction bases outside the gene matches: 5. The CDR3 has 17 residues. The CDR3 spells CASSVTGGSSGANVLTF. The CDR3 DNA follows: TGTGCCAGTAGCGTGACAGGGGGCAGCTCTGGGGCCAACGTCCTGACTTTC.

This clone came up a few times. The gene calls are TRBV10-3 and TRBJ1-2, with D perhaps TRBD1 (5 bases). From germline, CDR1 is ENHRY and CDR2 SYGVKD. Trimming pared 4 bases from V and 8 bases from J, leaving 8 bases between. This CDR3 spans 11 amino acids. CDR3: CAISGGHGYTF. Here the CDR3 DNA reads TGTGCCATCAGTGGGGGCCACGGCTACACCTTC.

The J gene is TRBJ1-4, the V gene TRBV5-1; possibly TRBD1 for D (5 bases). The germline V gene encodes CDR1 SGHRS and CDR2 YFSETQ. There are 15 residues in the CDR3. V dropped 4 bases and J dropped 8 bases, with 18 bases sitting between them. The CDR3 bases are TGCGCCAGCAGCCAGGGTGCGGGGTTGAGAGAAAAACTGTTTTTT. Protein: CASSQGAGLREKLFF.

With respect to this clone: The junction departs from germline at one end; a sequencing error may be responsible. CDR3 sequence reads: CASTTGGSETQYF. The CDR3 nucleotides read TGTGCTAGCACCACTGGGGGGAGTGAGACCCAGTACTTC. The V call is TRBV7-7, the J call TRBJ2-5; a weak D match, TRBD2 (6 bases). Per germline, CDR1 SSHAT and CDR2 FNYEAQ (reference sequence). This CDR3 is 13 amino acids long.

The chain uses TRBV29-1 and TRBJ2-7, with D uncertain. The CDR3 is 11 amino acids. Germline assignment: CDR1 SQVTM and CDR2 ANQGSEA. Trimming shortened V by 5 bases and J by 2 bases, and 7 bases separated the two germline ends. The CDR3 sequence is CSVRETYEQYF. The CDR3 DNA follows: TGCAGCGTTCGTGAAACCTACGAGCAGTACTTC.

V is TRBV5-4 and J is TRBJ1-4; D not resolved. This CDR3 is built from 16 residues. V dropped 0 bases and J dropped 8 bases, with 17 bases sitting between them. Germline V lookup: CDR1 SGHNT, CDR2 YYREEE (reference sequence). The DNA for the CDR3 is TGTGCCAGCAGCTTGGGGACCACGGACTCTCGGGAAAAACTGTTTTTT. Residues: CASSLGTTDSREKLFF.

This chain joins TRBV2 and TRBJ2-1; possibly TRBD1 for D (6 bases). V was cut by 4 bases and J by 5 bases, with 9 bases left in between. The CDR3 consists of 13 residues. CDR1 SNHLY and CDR2 FYNNEI come from the germline V gene. The CDR3 is CASSVYRDNEQFF. The CDR3 DNA reads as TGTGCCAGCAGTGTCTACAGGGACAATGAGCAGTTCTTC.

The rearrangement links TRBV6-5 to TRBJ2-3; D perhaps matches TRBD2 (5 bases). The CDR3 loop spans 13 amino acids. In germline, CDR1 is MNHEY, CDR2 SVGAGI. The germline V and J ends were trimmed by 7 bases and 6 bases, with 14 bases remaining between them. The CDR3 DNA reads TGTGCCAGCAACCCCAGACCGGGGGATACGCAGTATTTT. Its translation: CASNPRPGDTQYF.